The clone carrying this TCR beta chain was counted only a few times. What it binds is not known. These data come from a study of T-cell reconstitution after alpha-beta-depleted transplantation in children. Findings and limits, study-wide: Some patients' high day-60 TCRbeta diversity was attributed to recipient cells surviving conditioning. As was reported, about two months after transplant, alpha-beta T cells came from several hundred expanded graft clones. T-cell numbers and diversity one year post-transplant derived largely from freshly generated T cells.

Unique molecular identifiers were used in preparing the TCRbeta library. TCRdb independently ran MiXCR on the PCR reads; one entry per CDR3 protein. The sample contains just over 950,000 distinct CDR3 sequences, under 30% of which appear only once. The CDR3 consists of 15 residues. V was cut by 3 bases and J by 4 bases, with 13 bases left in between. Per the germline V gene, CDR1 is MGHRA and CDR2 is YSYEKL. This clonotype originated in a boy younger than two who had a stem cell transplant for SCID, so the T cells may come from the graft donor. The rearrangement joins TRBV4-1 to TRBJ2-1; possible D gene TRBD2, 6 bases. Specimen: PBMCs, mostly from graft donor cells, collected 360 days after TCRalphabeta/CD19-depleted stem cell transplant. Here the CDR3 DNA reads TGCGCCAGCAGCCAGGGGACTTGGACTTACAATGAGCAGTTCTTC. It encodes CASSQGTWTYNEQFF.